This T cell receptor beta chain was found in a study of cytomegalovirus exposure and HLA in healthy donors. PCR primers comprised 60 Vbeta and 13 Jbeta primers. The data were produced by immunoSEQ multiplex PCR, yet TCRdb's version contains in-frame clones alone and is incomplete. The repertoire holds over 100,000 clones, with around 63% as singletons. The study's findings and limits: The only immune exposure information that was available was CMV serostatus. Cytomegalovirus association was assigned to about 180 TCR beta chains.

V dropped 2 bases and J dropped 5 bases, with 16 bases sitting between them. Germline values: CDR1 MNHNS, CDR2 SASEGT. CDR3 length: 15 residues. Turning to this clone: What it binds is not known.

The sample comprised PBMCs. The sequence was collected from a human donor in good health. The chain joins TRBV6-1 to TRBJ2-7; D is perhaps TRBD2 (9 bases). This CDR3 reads CASSEQGASGNEQYF. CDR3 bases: TGTGCCAGCAGTGAACAGGGGGCTAGCGGGAACGAGCAGTACTTC.